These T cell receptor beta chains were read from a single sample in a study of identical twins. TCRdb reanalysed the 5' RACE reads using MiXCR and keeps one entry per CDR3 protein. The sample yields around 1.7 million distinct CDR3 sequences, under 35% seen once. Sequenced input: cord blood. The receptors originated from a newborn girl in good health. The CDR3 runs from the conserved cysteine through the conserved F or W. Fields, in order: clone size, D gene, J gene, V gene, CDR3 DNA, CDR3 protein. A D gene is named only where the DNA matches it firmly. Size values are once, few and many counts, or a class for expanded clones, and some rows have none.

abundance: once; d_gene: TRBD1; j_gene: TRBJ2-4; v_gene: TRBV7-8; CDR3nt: TGTGCCAGCAGCCATCGACAGGGGGGTACCAAAAACATTCAGTACTTC; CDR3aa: CASSHRQGGTKNIQYF
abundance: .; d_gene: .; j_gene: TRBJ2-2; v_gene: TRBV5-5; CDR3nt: TGTGCCAGCAGCCAAACTACGAACACCGGGGAGCTGTTTTTT; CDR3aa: CASSQTTNTGELFF
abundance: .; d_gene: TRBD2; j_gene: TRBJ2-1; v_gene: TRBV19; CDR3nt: TGTGCCAGTAGTGTCATACTAGCGCCATACAATGAGCAGTTCTTC; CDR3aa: CASSVILAPYNEQFF
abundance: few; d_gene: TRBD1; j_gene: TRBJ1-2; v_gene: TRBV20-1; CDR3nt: TGCAGTGCTGACAGGGGCGCCCGTGGCTACACCTTC; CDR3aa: CSADRGARGYTF
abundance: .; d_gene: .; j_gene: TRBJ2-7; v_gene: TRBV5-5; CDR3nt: TGTGCCAGCGCTCCGGGGGCGCGCGAGCAGTACTTC; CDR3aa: CASAPGAREQYF
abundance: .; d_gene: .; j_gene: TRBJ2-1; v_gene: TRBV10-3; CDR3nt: TGTGCCATCAGTGAAGGGAGGCCCCCCAATGAGCAGTTCTTC; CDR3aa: CAISEGRPPNEQFF
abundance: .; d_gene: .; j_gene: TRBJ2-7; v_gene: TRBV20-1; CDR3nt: TGCAGTGCTAGAGCCTGGATGGATAGCGGATCCGAGCAGTACTTC; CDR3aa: CSARAWMDSGSEQYF
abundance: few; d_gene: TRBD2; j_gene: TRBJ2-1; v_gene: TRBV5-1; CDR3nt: TGCGCCAGCAGCCCTGGACTAGCGGGAGTCGGGGACTACAATGAGCAGTTCTTC; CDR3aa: CASSPGLAGVGDYNEQFF
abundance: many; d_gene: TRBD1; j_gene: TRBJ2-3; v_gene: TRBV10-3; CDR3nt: TGTGCCATCAGGAGGACAGGCATTACAGATACGCAGTATTTT; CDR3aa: CAIRRTGITDTQYF
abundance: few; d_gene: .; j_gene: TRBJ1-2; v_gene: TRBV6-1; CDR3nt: TGTGCCAGCAGTCTCGTATGGGGGGGCTATTATGGCTACACCTTC; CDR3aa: CASSLVWGGYYGYTF
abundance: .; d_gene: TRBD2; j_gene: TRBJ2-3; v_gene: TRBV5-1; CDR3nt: TGCGCCAGCAGCTTGGGTAGCGGGGACCGAACAGATACGCAGTATTTT; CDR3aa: CASSLGSGDRTDTQYF
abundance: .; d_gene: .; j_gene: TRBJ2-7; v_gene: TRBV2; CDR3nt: TGTGCCAGCAGTGAAGTTCTTTTCTACGAGCAGTACTTC; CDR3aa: CASSEVLFYEQYF
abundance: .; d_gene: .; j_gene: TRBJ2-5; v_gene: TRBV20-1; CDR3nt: TGCAGTGCTAGAGACGATATCCAAGAGACCCAGTACTTC; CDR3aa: CSARDDIQETQYF
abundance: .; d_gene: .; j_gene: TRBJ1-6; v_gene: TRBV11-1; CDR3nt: TGTGCCAGCAGCTTTCGGGACCCGAGCTCCTATAATTCACCCCTCCACTTT; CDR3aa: CASSFRDPSSYNSPLHF
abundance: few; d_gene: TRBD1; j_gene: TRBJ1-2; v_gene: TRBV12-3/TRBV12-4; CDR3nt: TGTGCCAGCAGTCAAAGGACAGGTTCTAACTATGGCTACACCTTC; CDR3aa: CASSQRTGSNYGYTF
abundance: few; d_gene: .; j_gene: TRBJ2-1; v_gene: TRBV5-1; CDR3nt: TGCGCCAGCAGCTTGGTATCCGGGGTCAATGAGCAGTTCTTC; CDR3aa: CASSLVSGVNEQFF
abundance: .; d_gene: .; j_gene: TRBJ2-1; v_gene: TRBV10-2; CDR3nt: TGCGCCAGCAGTGGCCGAGTTTACAATGAGCAGTTCTTC; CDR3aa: CASSGRVYNEQFF